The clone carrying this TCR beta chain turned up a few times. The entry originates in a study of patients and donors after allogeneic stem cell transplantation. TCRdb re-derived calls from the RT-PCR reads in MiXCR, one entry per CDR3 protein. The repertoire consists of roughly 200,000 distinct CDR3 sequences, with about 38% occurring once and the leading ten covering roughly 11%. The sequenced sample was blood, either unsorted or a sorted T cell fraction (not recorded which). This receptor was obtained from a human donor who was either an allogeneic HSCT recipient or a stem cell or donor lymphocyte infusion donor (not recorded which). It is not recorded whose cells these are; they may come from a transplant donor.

CDR3: CASSLDGSSNQPQHF. CDR3 DNA sequence: TGTGCCAGCAGTTTGGACGGCTCTAGCAATCAGCCCCAGCATTTT. The V call is TRBV12-3 or TRBV12-4, the J call TRBJ1-5; D uncertain. Trimming removed 3 bases from V and 0 bases from J, with 9 bases in between. This CDR3 has 15 amino acids.